These 11 T cell receptor beta chains were all obtained from the same sample, sequenced in a study of T cell responses to AZD1222 COVID-19 vaccine. Assay used: immunoSEQ multiplex PCR; TCRdb lists only in-frame clones, some missing. Of about 150,000 clones in the sample, 92% are singletons; the top ten hold approximately 3.5%. Specimen: peripheral blood, collected 28 days after the second AZD1222 dose. The receptors stem from an adult who received the AZD1222 COVID-19 vaccine.

The chain has TRBV4-2 and TRBJ1-1, with TRBD1 identical over 11 bases. CDR1 is LGHNA and CDR2 is YNFKEQ in the germline V gene. J lost 3 bases, V lost 4 bases, and 13 bases had no gene match. CDR3 length: 18 residues. The CDR3: CASSLTLLPGQGDTEAFF. In DNA, the CDR3 is TGTGCCAGCAGCCTCACTTTACTCCCGGGACAGGGGGACACTGAAGCTTTCTTT.

This clone turned up a few times. The chain recombines TRBV20-1 with TRBJ2-7; D possibly corresponds to TRBD2 (5 bases). Trimming pared 1 base from V and 5 bases from J, leaving 6 bases between. The CDR3 is 11 amino acids. Germline CDR1 DFQATT, CDR2 SNEGSKA (reference sequence). The CDR3 DNA is TGCAGTGCTAGAGCCGGGAACGAGCAGTACTTC. It translates to CSARAGNEQYF.

This rearrangement joins TRBV28 to TRBJ1-1; tentatively, D is TRBD1 (5 bases). The CDR3 has 16 residues. The ends were cut back, 7 bases at V and 4 bases at J, with 22 bases in the middle. The V gene's germline CDR1 is MDHEN and CDR2 SYDVKM. The CDR3 region is CASITRGAGRATEAFF. The CDR3 region has the DNA TGTGCCAGCATAACCCGAGGGGCAGGGAGAGCCACTGAAGCTTTCTTT. The variable domain in full, completed from reference TRBV28 and TRBJ1-1, reads DVKVTQSSRYLVKRTGEKVFLECVQDMDHENMFWYRQDPGLGLRLIYFSYDVKMKEKGDIPEGYSVSREKKERFSLILESASTNQTSMYLCASITRGAGRATEAFFGQGTRLTVV.

This chain connects TRBV18 to TRBJ2-1; a possible D gene is TRBD1 (6 bases). V lost 3 bases, J lost 0 bases, and 12 bases lay in between. The CDR3 loop spans 16 amino acids. Germline V gene sequence: CDR1 KGHSH, CDR2 LQKENI. The CDR3 loop is CASSPQGPSSYNEQFF. CDR3 bases: TGTGCCAGCTCACCCCAGGGGCCCAGCTCCTACAATGAGCAGTTCTTC.

This chain uses TRBV19 with TRBJ1-5; D is possibly TRBD1 (5 bases). Germline lookup yields CDR1 LNHDA and CDR2 SQIVND (reference sequence). The CDR3 has 17 residues. Trimming removed 6 bases at V and 6 bases at J, with 24 bases between. CDR3 coding DNA: TGTGCCAGTAGATTTCGCTTTCTTGGGGCGCCCGTTCAGCCCCAGCATTTT. Translation gives CASRFRFLGAPVQPQHF.

The chain combines TRBV19 with TRBJ1-1, with TRBD1 as a possible D gene (5 bases). In germline, CDR1 is LNHDA, CDR2 SQIVND (reference sequence). V lost 11 bases, J lost 0 bases, and 13 bases lay in between. The CDR3 sequence is 13 residues long. CDR3 protein: CAVTGTLNTEAFF. For the CDR3, the DNA is TGTGCCGTAACCGGGACTTTGAACACTGAAGCTTTCTTT. The complete variable domain, with remaining parts taken from reference TRBV19 and TRBJ1-1, reads DGGITQSPKYLFRKEGQNVTLSCEQNLNHDAMYWYRQDPGQGLRLIYYSQIVNDFQKGDIAEGYSVSREKKESFPLTVTSAQKNPTAFYLCAVTGTLNTEAFFGQGTRLTVV.

This clone was detected only once. The rearrangement uses TRBV28 and TRBJ1-5; 7 nucleotides align to TRBD1. Per germline, CDR1 MDHEN and CDR2 SYDVKM. The CDR3 sequence is 15 residues long. After removal of 5 bases from V and 7 bases from J, the junction contained 11 bases not matched to a gene. CDR3 bases: TGTGCCAGCAGTCCACAAGACAGGGTTCGGCAGCCCCAGCATTTT. As protein: CASSPQDRVRQPQHF. The variable domain in full, completed from reference TRBV28 and TRBJ1-5, reads DVKVTQSSRYLVKRTGEKVFLECVQDMDHENMFWYRQDPGLGLRLIYFSYDVKMKEKGDIPEGYSVSREKKERFSLILESASTNQTSMYLCASSPQDRVRQPQHFGDGTRLSIL.

Note on this clone: This sample also contains other DNA sequences that code for the same CDR3. The chain couples TRBV9 to TRBJ2-1; 8 bases line up with TRBD2. The V gene's germline CDR1 is SGDLS and CDR2 YYNGEE. The V and J ends lost 0 bases and 4 bases, in that order; junction bases with no gene match: 3. The CDR3 spans 15 residues. The CDR3 DNA follows: TGTGCCAGCAGCGTAGGGGCTAGCGGGTACAATGAGCAGTTCTTC. It is translated as CASSVGASGYNEQFF.

This chain joins TRBV25-1 and TRBJ1-2; D is unclear. Germline CDR1 and CDR2: MGHDK and SYGVNS. This CDR3 has 14 amino acids. V was trimmed by 4 bases and J by 7 bases, leaving 16 bases between them. DNA for the CDR3: TGTGCCAGCAGTGCCCAACCCGAAGCGGGTGGCTACACCTTC. Its translation: CASSAQPEAGGYTF.

V and J are TRBV27 and TRBJ2-1; no reliable D call. Trimming took off 8 bases at V and 5 bases at J, with 7 bases between the two ends. CDR1 is MNHEY and CDR2 is SMNVEV in the germline V gene (reference sequence). The CDR3 is 11 residues long. CDR3 amino acids: CASGRNNEQFF. DNA for the CDR3: TGTGCCAGCGGGCGGAACAATGAGCAGTTCTTC.

This chain connects TRBV21-1 to TRBJ2-1; the DNA was not used to check the table's D call, TRBD2. TRBV21-1 is tagged as a pseudogene. The CDR3 runs 20 residues. The CDR3 nucleotides are TGTGCCAGCAGCACCTCCGTGACGGGACTCATCCCCCTCTCCTACAATGAGCAGTTCTTC. Its protein product is CASSTSVTGLIPLSYNEQFF.